This T cell receptor beta chain was captured by sequencing in a study of blood T cell repertoires in COVID-19 (TCRdb year 2020). Some background on the complete study: Samples from collaborators originated in the United States, Italy and Spain and spanned both the acute and convalescent phases of COVID-19. The material from the prospective study consisted of cDNA or gDNA derived from T cells, B-cell-depleted T cells, or PBMCs. Subjects who had been exposed to COVID-19, were actively infected with it, or had recovered from it provided the deeply sampled blood TCRbeta repertoires that made up the dataset. A freely available public database, intended as a resource for researchers studying the immune response to SARS-CoV-2, is where the repertoires were released. The samples were drawn from the first 160 participants of the ongoing ImmuneRACE study and from 950 to 1,500 subjects provided by 6 global collaborators. A de-identified subject ID, COVID-19 status, age in years and sex were almost always included in the sample metadata. Where available, HLA class I and class II types were obtained from metadata supplied by the sample provider rather than from assay-based typing.

Enrolling through a virtual design, the prospective study's participants ranged in age from about 18 to 89 years and lived across more than 20 United States geographic areas. Cohort assignment in the prospective study relied on participant-reported clinical history from a screening survey and a study questionnaire. Each participant in the prospective study had whole blood, serum and a nasopharyngeal or oropharyngeal swab collected by mobile phlebotomists. Over an approximately 2-month period, participants in the prospective study had the option of providing additional blood draws and questionnaires. Before DNA extraction, blood samples from the prospective study were shipped at room temperature or frozen. Taken from cysteine to phenylalanine, the CDR3 has 15 residues. Just CDR3 DNA is preserved here, 45 bases in frame from base 1. At the junction V is shortened by 3 bases and J by 2 bases, with 14 bases in between. Taken from the germline V gene (reference sequence), the CDR1 and CDR2 loops are GTSNPN and SVGIG.

The study at large found these results: How much clinical and demographic metadata was included differed by source and by participant, and the metadata was provided uncurated.

The immunoSEQ Assay, a bias-controlled multiplex PCR, was used to amplify TCRbeta CDR3 regions from genomic DNA. The authors' pipeline ran thus. Nucleated cell counts per sample were estimated from amplification of reference gene primers within the assay. Sequence reads were collapsed and filtered to measure the absolute abundance of every unique TCRbeta CDR3 rearrangement. For each sample, productive Simpson clonality was calculated as the square root of Simpson's diversity index across productive rearrangements. Imported from immuneACCESS, the table was reduced by TCRdb to in-frame sequences with V and J called. These copies leave out some clones; in studies compared against another copy, an unresolved V gene accounts for under half, and the cause of the remainder is not known. V and J calls and clone size are as listed in that table; D and trimming were resolved from the DNA. The table for this sample lists around 180,000 clones; around 76% of them were counted only once. Roughly a sixth of the sample goes to the ten largest clones.

This clone was recorded once. No antigen is known for it. The record has no base qualities; no much larger clone is one base away. The source is a woman aged 50 to 60 with acute COVID-19. Here the chain combines TRBV30 and TRBJ1-5, with a tentative D gene TRBD1 over 6 matching bases. The material sequenced was PBMCs or T cells enriched from blood (not recorded which). The CDR3 amino acid sequence is: CAWSDPQGGNQPQHF. The nucleotide sequence reads TGTGCCTGGAGCGACCCACAGGGAGGCAATCAGCCCCAGCATTTT.